Sequencing of this T cell receptor beta chain was carried out in a study of T cells after somatic rescue of genetic block. This CDR3 is built from 14 residues. With 1 base removed from V and 1 base from J, the gap between germline ends came to 7 bases. CDR1 and CDR2 (germline): MGHRA, YSYEKL. Profiled with immunoSEQ multiplex PCR; TCRdb holds only in-frame clones, not every one. The sample records some 68,000 clones, approximately 91% being singletons. The source of this sequence is a man between 25 and 39 years old. Sequences were obtained from peripheral blood mononuclear cells (PBMCs). The gene calls are TRBV4-1 and TRBJ1-1, with D unclear. The CDR3 DNA is TGCGCCAGCAGCCAAGTGCGGGAGAACACTGAAGCTTTCTTT. It is translated as CASSQVRENTEAFF.